This T cell receptor beta chain was profiled in a study of post-analysis software for immune sequencing data. Study context: As for disease course, relapsing-remitting, secondary progressive and progressive-relapsing multiple sclerosis were all included. Study-level results: Controls showed significantly higher normalized Chao1 diversity than did multiple sclerosis patients. In patients, TRBV5-6, TRBV5-1 and TRBV20-1 belonged to four or five TRBV segments found more frequently than in controls. The authors found that F measure strongly co-clustered same-batch samples.

Per germline, CDR1 SEHNR and CDR2 FQNEAQ (reference sequence). The CDR3 is 14 amino acids. A note on this clonotype: The antigen remains unidentified.

Prepared TCR beta cDNA libraries contained unique molecular identifiers. TCRdb processed the PCR reads anew with MiXCR; each CDR3 protein has one entry. Among approximately 630,000 distinct CDR3 sequences listed, about 60% were seen once. The chain couples TRBV7-9 to TRBJ2-7; D is perhaps TRBD1 or TRBD2 (5 bases each). The better agreement between TRBJ2-5 and the DNA end casts doubt on the J call. The TCR was taken from a girl aged 2-10 years with multiple sclerosis. The specimen was blood. The CDR3 nucleotides read TGTGCCAGCAACCCTGCCGGGGCGCCCCCGACCCAGTACTTC. Its translation: CASNPAGAPPTQYF.